This TCR beta chain originates from a study of T cell responses to AZD1222 COVID-19 vaccine. Sequencing used immunoSEQ multiplex PCR; TCRdb keeps in-frame clones, though not all of them. The sample shows 160,000 or so clones, over 80% of them seen only once. This CDR3 comprises 14 residues. V lost 1 base to trimming and J lost 5 bases; unmatched junction nucleotides: 4. Germline values: CDR1 LNHNV, CDR2 YYDKDF (reference sequence). Sequences were derived from peripheral blood, sampled 28 days after the second dose of the MenACWY control vaccine. The genes are TRBV15 and TRBJ2-5; TRBD2 aligns across 7 bases. This clonotype was obtained from an adult who received the MenACWY meningococcal vaccine as a control. The CDR3 DNA sequence: TGTGCCACCAGCAGAGCGGGGGGTAGGGAGACCCAGTACTTC. Translation gives CATSRAGGRETQYF.